The clone carrying this TCR beta chain was seen many times. This entry belongs to a study of neurological immune-mediated disorders. The V end lost 3 bases, the J end lost 2 bases, and 14 bases lay between the germline ends. The length of the CDR3 is 15 residues. Per the germline V gene, CDR1 is SQVTM and CDR2 is ANQGSEA. Synthesis of cDNA used 5'RACE (with 10-nucleotide random UMIs). TCRdb ran MiXCR on the 5' RACE reads and lists one entry per CDR3 protein. The table shows about 46,000 distinct CDR3 sequences, with under 2% occurring only once. This clonotype originated in a woman aged 40-49 years with multiple sclerosis. The specimen sequenced was PBMCs. The V gene is TRBV29-1, the J gene TRBJ2-1, with a tentative D call TRBD1 (5 bases). The CDR3 spells CSVEPSSRAYNEQFF. The CDR3 nucleotides are TGCAGCGTTGAGCCTTCCTCCAGGGCCTACAATGAGCAGTTCTTC.